This T cell receptor (beta chain) originates from a study of T cell repertoires in cytomegalovirus infection (dated 2019 in TCRdb). Turning to the overall study: Recently identified HLA-C-restricted CMV epitopes, whose presentation resists viral immunomodulation, were targeted by peptide stimulations together with well-studied HLA-B-restricted epitopes. Because public TCR beta signatures pointed to carriage of CMV infection together with the matching HLA type, the HLA type of each donor mattered for the analysis. The investigation overall reported the following: The ex vivo response was dominated by HLA-C-restricted CMV-specific TCR beta clonotypes, which also provided the single most frequent clonotype in two of eight donors. In both this cohort and an independent cohort of some 370 donors, the cumulative frequency of public TCR beta family members distinguished carriers of CMV infection plus the relevant HLA type.

This clonotype was seen more than once but under ten times. Its antigen specificity is not known. The record has no base qualities; no much larger clone is one base away. The germline V gene provides CDR1 LGHNT and CDR2 FRNRAP. Spanning cysteine to phenylalanine, the CDR3 consists of 14 amino acids. The only DNA kept is the CDR3, 42 bases in frame from the first base. The treatment or condition label, read with the paper, signifies: in vitro stimulation with specific CMV peptide epitopes to enrich CMV-specific T cells. TCRdb shows the sequencer as Illumina HiSeq 1500. TCRdb took the public reads, trimmed them with fastp at Q25, ran MiXCR for clone calling and kept in-frame beta chains. CDR3 protein sequences are deduplicated, and each keeps its most common genes and DNA. The sample table contains about 770,000 distinct CDR3 sequences; only one count was recorded for approximately 32% of them. The ten most abundant clones make up roughly 14% of the sample.

The TCR was taken from a human donor in good health (CMV status not recorded). Some clones in this sample may be carry-over from other donors' samples. Material: cultured CD8+ T cells from PBMCs, obtained from culture after CMV antigen stimulation. The chain is assembled from TRBV12-5 and TRBJ2-1; TRBD2 lines up with 8 middle nucleotides. The CDR3: CATKGGGIYNEQFF. The nucleotide sequence is TGTGCCACTAAGGGCGGGGGGATCTACAATGAGCAGTTCTTC.